This T cell receptor (beta chain) was obtained from a study of cytomegalovirus exposure and HLA in healthy donors. The study ran its PCR with 60 Vbeta and 13 Jbeta primers. The method was immunoSEQ multiplex PCR; TCRdb's version includes in-frame clones alone and lacks a portion of them. The sample records 150,000 or so clones, approximately 70% being singletons. The CDR3 has 19 residues. The specimen was PBMCs. This TCR was recovered from a human donor in good health. The V call is TRBV21-1, the J call TRBJ1-6; the table calls TRBD1, which could not be checked here. TRBV21-1 is given as a pseudogene. Here the CDR3 DNA reads TGTGCCAGCAGCAAATGCCCACACGGACAGGCGGCCAATAATTCACCCCTCCACTTT. This gives the protein CASSKCPHGQAANNSPLHF.